Below, 31 T cell receptor beta chains from the same sample are listed, as sequenced in a study of OX40 agonist ivuxolimab in advanced cancers. Clones were sequenced by immunoSEQ multiplex PCR, and TCRdb holds only the in-frame ones, with some missing. Counted here are 90,000 to 95,000 clones, 84% occurring once; the ten biggest clones make up 1% to 1.3%. The source material was CD4+ or CD8+ T cells sorted from blood, sampled in a trial of the OX40 agonist ivuxolimab. The receptor source for this set is an adult with an advanced solid tumor such as melanoma, head and neck, liver or kidney cancer.

The V and J genes are TRBV7-9 and TRBJ2-2; D might be TRBD1 or TRBD2, each matching 7 bases. V dropped 5 bases and J dropped 5 bases, with 15 bases sitting between them. Germline V gene lookup returns CDR1 SEHNR and CDR2 FQNEAQ (reference sequence). The CDR3 loop spans 15 amino acids. CDR3 protein: CASSPRQGGTGELFF. CDR3 nucleotide sequence: TGTGCCAGCAGCCCTAGACAGGGAGGGACCGGGGAGCTGTTTTTT.

The rearrangement joins TRBV6-1 to TRBJ1-4; the D gene is possibly TRBD1 (5 bases). Per the germline V gene, CDR1 is MNHNS and CDR2 is SASEGT. Trimming cost V 7 bases and J 5 bases, with 14 bases left between them. The CDR3 is 14 amino acids. The chain's CDR3 is CASTGGDSNEKLFF. CDR3 DNA sequence: TGTGCCAGCACCGGTGGTGACAGCAATGAAAAACTGTTTTTT.

This chain joins TRBV5-1 and TRBJ2-2; 7 bases fit TRBD1. This CDR3 region has 15 residues. V was clipped by 0 bases and J by 3 bases; unmatched bases: 2. Germline lookup yields CDR1 SGHRS and CDR2 YFSETQ. CDR3 sequence (DNA): TGCGCCAGCAGCTTGGCTGGGACAGACACCGGGGAGCTGTTTTTT. Translated: CASSLAGTDTGELFF.

This sequence joins TRBV2 and TRBJ2-3; 12 bases line up with TRBD2. V lost 3 bases and J lost 0; bases outside the gene matches: 1. The germline gives CDR1 SNHLY, CDR2 FYNNEI. The CDR3 is made up of 16 amino acids. The CDR3 region has the DNA TGTGCCAGCAGTGATGGACTAGCGGGGAGCACAGATACGCAGTATTTT. Amino acid sequence: CASSDGLAGSTDTQYF.

The gene calls are TRBV18 and TRBJ2-7, with 9 positions matching TRBD1. Germline V gives CDR1 KGHSH, CDR2 LQKENI. J was trimmed by 6 bases and V by 6 bases; bases with no gene match: 9. This CDR3 has 14 residues. The CDR3, as DNA: TGTGCCAGCTCCCTAGGACAGGGGAACCCCGAGCAGTACTTC. It yields the protein CASSLGQGNPEQYF.

The chain links TRBV7-6 to TRBJ1-5; D not resolved. Germline values: CDR1 SGHVS, CDR2 FNYEAQ. The germline V and J ends were trimmed by 6 bases and 7 bases, with 16 bases remaining between them. The CDR3 runs to 14 residues. CDR3 coding DNA: TGTGCCAGCAGTTTACAATATGGGCGGCAGCCCCAGCATTTT. It encodes CASSLQYGRQPQHF. Looking up the rest from reference TRBV7-6 and TRBJ1-5 gives the full variable domain: GAGVSQSPRYKVTKRGQDVALRCDPISGHVSLYWYRQALGQGPEFLTYFNYEAQQDKSGLPNDRFSAERPEGSISTLTIQRTEQRDSAMYRCASSLQYGRQPQHFGDGTRLSIL.

The chain carries TRBV28 and TRBJ2-2, with no clear D. Germline V CDR1 and CDR2: MDHEN, SYDVKM. Between the trimmed V and J ends, which lost 7 bases and 4 bases, there was a span of 10 bases. This CDR3 comprises 13 residues. The CDR3 region is CASTLRRTGELFF. The CDR3 coding sequence is TGTGCCAGCACCTTGCGTCGCACCGGGGAGCTGTTTTTT.

The chain is built from TRBV7-2 and TRBJ1-2; D ambiguous. The CDR3 spans 12 residues. Per germline, CDR1 SGHTA and CDR2 FQGNSA. Trimming left V 6 bases short and J 4 bases short, with 9 bases between. The CDR3 loop reads CASSVVTYGYTF. CDR3 DNA: TGTGCCAGCAGTGTCGTAACCTATGGCTACACCTTC.

The chain recombines TRBV11-1 with TRBJ2-3; D might be TRBD1 or TRBD2, each matching 5 bases. The CDR3 loop spans 16 amino acids. Per germline, CDR1 SGHAT and CDR2 FQDESV (reference sequence). V was trimmed by 8 bases and J by 2 bases, leaving 20 bases between them. The CDR3 DNA sequence: TGTGCCAGCTCGCTTGGGGCTAGCCTCCCCACAGATACGCAGTATTTT. Protein sequence: CASSLGASLPTDTQYF. The variable domain in full, completed from reference TRBV11-1 and TRBJ2-3, reads EAEVAQSPRYKITEKSQAVAFWCDPISGHATLYWYRQILGQGPELLVQFQDESVVDDSQLPKDRFSAERLKGVDSTLKIQPAELGDSAMYLCASSLGASLPTDTQYFGPGTRLTVL.

There are a few counts of this clone. The rearrangement uses TRBV10-2 and TRBJ1-2; D gene uncertain. The ends were cut back, 2 bases at V and 2 bases at J, with 6 bases in the middle. Germline assignment: CDR1 WSHSY and CDR2 SAAADI. The CDR3 loop spans 13 amino acids. CDR3 DNA sequence: TGCGCCAGCAGTGAGAGACCAAACTATGGCTACACCTTC. Its protein is CASSERPNYGYTF.

CDR3 loop: CASSPSVETQYF. In nucleotides, the CDR3 is TGTGCCAGCAGCCCAAGCGTGGAGACCCAGTACTTC. The chain is built from TRBV7-9 and TRBJ2-5, with D uncertain. The CDR3 is made up of 12 amino acids. V was shortened by 5 bases and J by 5 bases, with 9 bases between the two germline ends. CDR1 and CDR2 (germline): SEHNR, FQNEAQ (reference sequence).

The chain is built from TRBV7-3 and TRBJ1-2; no clear D gene. Trimming shortened V by 0 bases and J by 5 bases, and 13 bases separated the two germline ends. The CDR3 has 15 residues. In germline, CDR1 is SGHTA, CDR2 FQGTGA. The DNA of the CDR3 is TGTGCCAGCAGCTTAACGGGAAGGGAGAGTTATGGCTACACCTTC. As protein: CASSLTGRESYGYTF.

The V and J genes are TRBV6-5 and TRBJ2-2; 7 bases line up with TRBD2. This CDR3 has 15 residues. Germline CDR1 is MNHEY and CDR2 is SVGAGI. The J segment lost 7 bases and the V segment lost 6 bases, leaving 11 bases of the junction unmatched. This CDR3 is CASRAGTNLVGELFF. Written as DNA, the CDR3 is TGTGCCAGCAGGGCCGGGACTAACCTGGTCGGGGAGCTGTTTTTT.

The rearrangement uses TRBV6-5 and TRBJ1-5; D gene ambiguous. CDR3 length: 12 residues. Germline V gene lookup returns CDR1 MNHEY and CDR2 SVGAGI. Trimming removed 6 bases from V and 4 bases from J, with 7 bases in between. CDR3 bases: TGTGCCAGCAGGGGCCCGAATCAGCCCCAGCATTTT. Its translation is CASRGPNQPQHF.

The V and J genes are TRBV5-6 and TRBJ2-5, with D maybe TRBD2 (5 bases). This CDR3 contains 14 residues. CDR1 and CDR2 from the germline V gene are SGHDT and YYEEEE. Deletions cut 1 base from V and 5 bases from J, with 12 bases between. The CDR3 bases are TGTGCCAGCAGCTTGAACCGCCGCGGGGAGACCCAGTACTTC. This gives the protein CASSLNRRGETQYF.

The V call is TRBV15, the J call TRBJ1-4; D is possibly TRBD1 (5 bases). Trimming took off 3 bases at V and 6 bases at J, with 41 bases between the two ends. The germline V gene encodes CDR1 LNHNV and CDR2 YYDKDF (reference sequence). CDR3 length: 24 amino acids. The CDR3 loop reads CATSSPVGQGLLPGPKKFHEKLFF. In nucleotides, the CDR3 is TGTGCCACCAGCAGCCCCGTCGGGCAGGGTTTGCTGCCGGGCCCGAAGAAATTTCATGAAAAACTGTTTTTT.

The V gene is TRBV9, the J gene TRBJ1-1, with TRBD1 as a possible D gene (5 bases). V was shortened by 0 bases and J by 4 bases, with 10 bases between the two germline ends. Germline V CDR1 and CDR2: SGDLS, YYNGEE. This CDR3 has 14 amino acids. In nucleotides, the CDR3 is TGTGCCAGCAGCGTAGCGGGGGAGAGCACTGAAGCTTTCTTT. It translates to CASSVAGESTEAFF.

The V call is TRBV7-2, the J call TRBJ2-7, with D possibly matching TRBD1 (7 bases). The CDR3 is 18 residues long. Looked up from germline, CDR1 is SGHTA and CDR2 is FQGNSA. Trimming shortened V by 5 bases and J by 0 bases, and 23 bases separated the two germline ends. Written as DNA, the CDR3 is TGTGCCAGCAGCCGCCCTTTCACGGGCGGGGACAGCTCCTACGAGCAGTACTTC. It specifies CASSRPFTGGDSSYEQYF.

This chain connects TRBV7-9 to TRBJ1-4; 8 nucleotides align to TRBD1. V shed 5 bases, J shed 8 bases, and the junction held 7 bases outside the gene matches. The CDR3 is 14 residues long. The germline V gene has CDR1 SEHNR and CDR2 FQNEAQ (reference sequence). This chain's CDR3 is CASSPGQGGEKLFF. The CDR3 DNA reads TGTGCCAGCAGCCCCGGACAGGGTGGCGAAAAACTGTTTTTT.

The chain is built from TRBV5-1 and TRBJ2-2; 10 nucleotides agree with TRBD1. Losses at the gene ends were 6 bases for V and 13 bases for J; bases not matched to a gene: 18. Germline V gene lookup returns CDR1 SGHRS and CDR2 YFSETQ. This CDR3 contains 16 residues. In DNA form, the CDR3 reads TGCGCCAGCATCGGCCCCGGGACAGGGGTTGTTGCGGGGCTGTTTTTT. It specifies CASIGPGTGVVAGLFF.

The rearrangement joins TRBV4-3 to TRBJ1-1; perhaps TRBD1 as D (5 bases). The CDR3 length is 15 residues. V was pared by 0 bases and J by 1 base, with 9 bases between. Germline V gene data show CDR1 as LGHNA and CDR2 as YSLEER. The CDR3: CASSQESGQNTEAFF. CDR3 sequence (DNA): TGCGCCAGCAGCCAAGAGAGTGGACAGAACACTGAAGCTTTCTTT.

The CDR3 protein is CASTLAGVVGELFF. CDR3 DNA: TGTGCCAGCACCCTCGCAGGGGTAGTCGGGGAGCTGTTTTTT. This chain joins TRBV28 and TRBJ2-2; a weak D match, TRBD1 (6 bases). The CDR3 is 14 amino acids. Germline loops: CDR1 MDHEN, CDR2 SYDVKM. Trimming took off 7 bases at V and 7 bases at J, with 16 bases between the two ends.

The chain carries TRBV10-3 and TRBJ2-3, with 10 positions matching TRBD1. The CDR3 has 15 residues. The trim removed 3 bases at V and 5 bases at J, leaving 5 bases unmatched. Looked up from germline, CDR1 is ENHRY and CDR2 is SYGVKD. The CDR3, as DNA: TGTGCCATCAGTGATATCCGGACAGGGGGAGATACGCAGTATTTT. Encoded protein: CAISDIRTGGDTQYF.

The V call is TRBV27, the J call TRBJ1-5; TRBD1 is a possible D gene (5 bases). Germline V gene data show CDR1 as MNHEY and CDR2 as SMNVEV (reference sequence). There are 17 residues in the CDR3. V was pared by 0 bases and J by 2 bases, with 14 bases between. CDR3 protein: CASSLSLGGTGNQPQHF. Here the CDR3 DNA reads TGTGCCAGCAGTTTATCTCTTGGAGGGACGGGCAATCAGCCCCAGCATTTT.

The chain employs TRBV2 and TRBJ1-6; TRBD1 matches 7 bases. The V and J ends lost 7 bases and 1 base, in that order; junction bases with no gene match: 7. Per the germline V gene, CDR1 is SNHLY and CDR2 is FYNNEI. The CDR3 has 16 amino acids. CDR3 residues: CASTWDSLSYNSPLHF. The CDR3 DNA sequence: TGTGCCAGCACCTGGGACAGCCTGTCCTATAATTCACCCCTCCACTTT.

This chain connects TRBV30 to TRBJ1-2; possible D gene TRBD1, 6 bases. Between the trimmed V and J ends, which lost 1 base and 8 bases, there was a span of 11 bases. Germline V gene sequence: CDR1 GTSNPN, CDR2 SVGIG (reference sequence). This CDR3 is built from 12 residues. The CDR3 DNA follows: TGTGCCTGGAGTGGCACAGGGAGCGGCTACACCTTC. It is translated as CAWSGTGSGYTF.

This clone was seen just once. The chain has TRBV5-8 and TRBJ2-1; 8 nucleotides line up with TRBD2. Trimming took 3 bases from V and 4 from J; bases not matched to a gene: 9. Germline assignment: CDR1 SGHTS and CDR2 YDEGEE. This CDR3 has 16 residues. In DNA form, the CDR3 reads TGTGCCAGCAGCTATAACCGACTAGCGCCATACAATGAGCAGTTCTTC. This translates into CASSYNRLAPYNEQFF.

The J gene is TRBJ2-7, the V gene TRBV7-6; tentatively, D is TRBD1 (6 bases). This CDR3 contains 15 residues. Germline V gene data show CDR1 as SGHVS and CDR2 as FNYEAQ. The germline V and J ends were trimmed by 4 bases and 1 base, with 14 bases remaining between them. The CDR3: CASSSARGSSYEQYV. In DNA form, the CDR3 reads TGTGCCAGCAGCTCAGCCAGGGGATCGTCCTACGAGCAGTACGTC.

This chain uses TRBV6-9 with TRBJ2-7; no firm D call. Trimming left V 6 bases short and J 3 bases short, with 6 bases between. Germline V gene sequence: CDR1 MNHGY, CDR2 SVAAGI. CDR3 size: 11 residues. CDR3: CASRQHYEQYF. DNA for the CDR3: TGTGCCAGCAGACAGCACTACGAGCAGTACTTC.

The V and J genes are TRBV7-2 and TRBJ1-2; D remains ambiguous. The CDR3 loop spans 12 amino acids. V gave up 1 base and J gave up 13 bases, with 13 bases separating them. CDR1 and CDR2 from the germline V gene are SGHTA and FQGNSA. The CDR3 protein is CASSLVLTAGTF. The CDR3 DNA reads TGTGCCAGCAGCTTAGTACTCACGGCCGGCACCTTC. The full variable domain, in which reference TRBV7-2 and TRBJ1-2 provide the parts outside the CDR3, is GAGVSQSPSNKVTEKGKDVELRCDPISGHTALYWYRQSLGQGLEFLIYFQGNSAPDKSGLPSDRFSAERTGGSVSTLTIQRTQQEDSAVYLCASSLVLTAGTFGSGTRLTVV.

The chain links TRBV5-1 to TRBJ2-1; no clear D. Germline values: CDR1 SGHRS, CDR2 YFSETQ. CDR3 length: 14 residues. Trimming took off 1 base at V and 4 bases at J, with 9 bases between the two ends. The CDR3 DNA is TGCGCCAGCAGCTTGTTTAACGGTTACAATGAGCAGTTCTTC. Its translation is CASSLFNGYNEQFF.